Reported below is one T cell receptor beta chain. An end of the junction differs from the germline gene, which may be a read error. This specimen comes from a study of tumor and adjacent non-tumor tissue in lung cancer. No cell sorting was done before RNA was extracted from the tissue. CDR3 length equals 16 residues. The germline V gene encodes CDR1 MNHNS and CDR2 SASEGT. Three rounds of nested PCR, following a modified ARM-PCR protocol, produced the TCRbeta library. TCRdb analysed the multiplex PCR reads with MiXCR anew, one entry per CDR3 protein. The sample shows roughly 81,000 distinct CDR3 sequences, roughly three fifths of them seen only once.

This chain links TRBV6-1 with TRBJ2-6; tentatively, D is TRBD1 (5 bases). The receptor was isolated from a man in his 70s with non-small cell lung cancer. The sequenced sample consisted of lung tumor tissue. The CDR3 sequence is CASSAEDNSGANVMTF. In DNA, the CDR3 is TGTGCCAGCAGTGCTGAGGACAACTCTGGGGCCAACGTCATGACTTTC.